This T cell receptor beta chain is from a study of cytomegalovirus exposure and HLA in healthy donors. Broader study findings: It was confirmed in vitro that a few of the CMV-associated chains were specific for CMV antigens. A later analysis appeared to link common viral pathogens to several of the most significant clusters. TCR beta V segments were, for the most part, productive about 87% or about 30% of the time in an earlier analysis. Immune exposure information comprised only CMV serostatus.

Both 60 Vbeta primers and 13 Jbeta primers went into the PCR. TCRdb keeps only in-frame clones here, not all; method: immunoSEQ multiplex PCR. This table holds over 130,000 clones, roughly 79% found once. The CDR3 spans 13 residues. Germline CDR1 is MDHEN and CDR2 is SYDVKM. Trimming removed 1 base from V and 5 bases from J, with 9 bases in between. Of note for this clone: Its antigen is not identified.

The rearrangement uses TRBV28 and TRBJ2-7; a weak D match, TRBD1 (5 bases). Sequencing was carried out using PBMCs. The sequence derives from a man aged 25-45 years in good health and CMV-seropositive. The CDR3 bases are TGTGCCAGCAGTTTATTAAGGGGCCACGAGCAGTACTTC. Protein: CASSLLRGHEQYF.